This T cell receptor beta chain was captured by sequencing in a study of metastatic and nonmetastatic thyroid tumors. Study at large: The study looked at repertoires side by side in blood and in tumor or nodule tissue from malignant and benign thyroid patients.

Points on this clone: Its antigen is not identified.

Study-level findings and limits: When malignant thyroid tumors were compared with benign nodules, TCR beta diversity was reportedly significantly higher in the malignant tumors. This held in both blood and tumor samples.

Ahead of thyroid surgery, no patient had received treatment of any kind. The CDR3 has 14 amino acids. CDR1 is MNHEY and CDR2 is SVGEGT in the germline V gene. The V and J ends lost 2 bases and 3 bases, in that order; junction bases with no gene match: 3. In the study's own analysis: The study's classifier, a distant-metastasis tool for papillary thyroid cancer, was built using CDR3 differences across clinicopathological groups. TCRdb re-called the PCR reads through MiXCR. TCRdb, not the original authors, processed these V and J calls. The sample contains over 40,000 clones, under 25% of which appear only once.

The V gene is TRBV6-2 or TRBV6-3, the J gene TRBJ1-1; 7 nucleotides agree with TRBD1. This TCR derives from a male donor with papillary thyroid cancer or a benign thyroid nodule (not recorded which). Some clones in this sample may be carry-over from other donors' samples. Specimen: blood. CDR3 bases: TGTGCCAGCAGTTACGTCAGGGGGGACACTGAAGCTTTCTTT. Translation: CASSYVRGDTEAFF.